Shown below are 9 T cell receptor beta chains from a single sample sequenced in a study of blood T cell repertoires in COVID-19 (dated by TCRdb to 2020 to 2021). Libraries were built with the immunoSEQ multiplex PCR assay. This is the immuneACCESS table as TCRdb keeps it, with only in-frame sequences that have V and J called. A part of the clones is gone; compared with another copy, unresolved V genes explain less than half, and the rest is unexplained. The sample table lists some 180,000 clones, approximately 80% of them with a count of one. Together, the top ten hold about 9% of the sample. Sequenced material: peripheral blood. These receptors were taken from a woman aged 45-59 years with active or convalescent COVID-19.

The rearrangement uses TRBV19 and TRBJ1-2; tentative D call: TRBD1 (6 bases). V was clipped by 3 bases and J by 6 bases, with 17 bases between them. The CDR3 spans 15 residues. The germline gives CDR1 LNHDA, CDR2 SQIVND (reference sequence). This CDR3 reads CASSIVETGYHGYTF. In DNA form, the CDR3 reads TGTGCCAGTAGTATTGTCGAAACAGGGTACCATGGCTACACCTTC.

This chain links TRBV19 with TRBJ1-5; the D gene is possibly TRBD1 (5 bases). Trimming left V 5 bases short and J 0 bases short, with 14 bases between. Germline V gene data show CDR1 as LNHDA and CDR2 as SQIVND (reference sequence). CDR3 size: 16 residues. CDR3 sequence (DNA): TGTGCCAGTAGTTGGGGCAGTCTGTATAGCAATCAGCCCCAGCATTTT. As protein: CASSWGSLYSNQPQHF.

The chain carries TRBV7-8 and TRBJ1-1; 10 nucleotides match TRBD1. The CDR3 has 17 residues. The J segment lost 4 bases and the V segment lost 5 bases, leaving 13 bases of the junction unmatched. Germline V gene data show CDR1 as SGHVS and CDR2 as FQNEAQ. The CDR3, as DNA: TGTGCCAGCAGCGTGACAGGGGGCGCAGGGTTGAGCACTGAAGCTTTCTTT. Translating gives CASSVTGGAGLSTEAFF.

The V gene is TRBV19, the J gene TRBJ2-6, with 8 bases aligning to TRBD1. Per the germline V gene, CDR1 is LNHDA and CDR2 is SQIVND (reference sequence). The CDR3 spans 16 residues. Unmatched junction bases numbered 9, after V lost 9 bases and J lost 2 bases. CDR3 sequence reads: CASGPGTGPGANVLTF. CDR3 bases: TGTGCCAGCGGTCCCGGGACAGGCCCTGGGGCCAACGTCCTGACTTTC.

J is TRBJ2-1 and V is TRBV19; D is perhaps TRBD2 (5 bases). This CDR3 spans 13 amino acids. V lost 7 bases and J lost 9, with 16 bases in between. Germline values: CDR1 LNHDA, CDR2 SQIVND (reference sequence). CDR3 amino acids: CASTETIMGEQFF. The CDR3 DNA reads TGTGCCAGTACCGAGACTATTATGGGTGAGCAGTTCTTC.

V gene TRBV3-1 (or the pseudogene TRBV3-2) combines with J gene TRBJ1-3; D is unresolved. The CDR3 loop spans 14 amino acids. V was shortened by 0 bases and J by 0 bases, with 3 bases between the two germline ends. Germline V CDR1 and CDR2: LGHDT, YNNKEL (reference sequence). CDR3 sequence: CASSQESSGNTIYF. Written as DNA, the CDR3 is TGTGCCAGCAGCCAAGAGAGCTCTGGAAACACCATATATTTT.

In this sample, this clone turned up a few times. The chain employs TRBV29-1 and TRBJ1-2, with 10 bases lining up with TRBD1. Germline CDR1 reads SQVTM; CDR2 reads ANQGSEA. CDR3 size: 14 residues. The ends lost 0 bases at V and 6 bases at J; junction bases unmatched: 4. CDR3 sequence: CSVEEWDRGHGYTF. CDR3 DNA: TGCAGCGTTGAAGAGTGGGACAGGGGCCATGGCTACACCTTC.

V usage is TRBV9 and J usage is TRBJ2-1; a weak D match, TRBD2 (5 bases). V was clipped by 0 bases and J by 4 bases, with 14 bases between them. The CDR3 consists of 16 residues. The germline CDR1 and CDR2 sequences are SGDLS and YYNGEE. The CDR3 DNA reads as TGTGCCAGCAGCGTAGTGGCATCGGGAATATACAATGAGCAGTTCTTC. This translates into CASSVVASGIYNEQFF. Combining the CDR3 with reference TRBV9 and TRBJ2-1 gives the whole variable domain DSGVTQTPKHLITATGQRVTLRCSPRSGDLSVYWYQQSLDQGLQFLIQYYNGEERAKGNILERFSAQQFPDLHSELNLSSLELGDSALYFCASSVVASGIYNEQFFGPGTRLTVL.

Here the CDR3 reads CASSGSGTGRSEAFF. CDR3 nucleotides: TGTGCCAGCAGCGGATCCGGGACAGGTCGTTCTGAAGCTTTCTTT. The V gene is TRBV7-2, the J gene TRBJ1-1; TRBD1 matches 8 bases. V lost 5 bases, J lost 6 bases, and 11 bases stayed unmatched. The CDR3 totals 15 residues. Germline-derived CDR1 and CDR2 are SGHTA and FQGNSA.